This entry lists 20 T cell receptor beta chains sequenced from one sample in a study of OX40 agonist ivuxolimab in advanced cancers. The repertoire was sequenced with immunoSEQ multiplex PCR; TCRdb's copy has only in-frame clones and lacks some. The data hold almost 45,000 clones, with approximately 86% observed a single time. The source was CD4+ or CD8+ T cells sorted from blood, collected in a trial of the OX40 agonist ivuxolimab. The receptors stem from an adult with an advanced solid tumor such as melanoma, head and neck, liver or kidney cancer.

CDR3 amino acids: CASSQGQNQETQYF. The CDR3 DNA is TGCGCCAGCAGCCAAGGACAAAACCAAGAGACCCAGTACTTC. This sequence joins TRBV4-1 and TRBJ2-5; no firm D call. The CDR3 loop spans 14 amino acids. Germline CDR1 MGHRA, CDR2 YSYEKL. Trimming took 1 base from V and 0 from J, leaving 6 bases between them.

CDR3 region: CASSNGQGHYETQYF. CDR3 nucleotides: TGTGCCAGCAGTAACGGACAGGGGCATTACGAGACCCAGTACTTC. The chain combines TRBV28 with TRBJ2-5; 9 bases are a match to TRBD1. The CDR3 has 15 residues. V was clipped by 5 bases and J by 5 bases; unmatched bases: 9. CDR1 is MDHEN and CDR2 is SYDVKM in the germline V gene.

This chain connects TRBV9 to TRBJ2-4; TRBD1 is a possible D gene (6 bases). V lost 0 bases and J lost 0, with 10 bases in between. CDR1 and CDR2 (germline): SGDLS, YYNGEE. CDR3 length: 16 amino acids. CDR3 sequence reads: CASSVGDTLAKNIQYF. DNA of the CDR3: TGTGCCAGCAGCGTAGGGGACACCTTAGCCAAAAACATTCAGTACTTC.

The rearrangement uses TRBV4-3 and TRBJ2-3; D may correspond to TRBD1 or TRBD2 (5 bases each). This CDR3 is 14 amino acids long. Germline V gene sequence: CDR1 LGHNA, CDR2 YSLEER. The V and J ends lost 5 bases and 5 bases respectively, with 14 bases between them. CDR3 nucleotide sequence: TGCGCCAGCAGCAAGCGAGGGGCGGTAGATACGCAGTATTTT. Protein: CASSKRGAVDTQYF.

The V call is TRBV6-6, the J call TRBJ1-2; 11 bases fit TRBD1. Per the germline V gene, CDR1 is MNHNY and CDR2 is SVGAGI (reference sequence). V lost 4 bases to trimming and J lost 7 bases; unmatched junction nucleotides: 5. The CDR3 runs to 14 residues. The CDR3 DNA reads TGTGCCAGCAGTTCGGACAGGGGGCCTGGTGGCTACACCTTC. Translation gives CASSSDRGPGGYTF.

V usage is TRBV4-2 and J usage is TRBJ1-6; D may be TRBD1 (6 bases). V lost 8 bases to trimming and J lost 3 bases, with 26 bases between them. Germline V gene lookup returns CDR1 LGHNA and CDR2 YNFKEQ. CDR3 length: 19 amino acids. The CDR3 DNA follows: TGTGCCAGCTCAAGCGCGGGGGCCAACAGACACCTCTATAATTCACCCCTCCACTTT. This sequence encodes CASSSAGANRHLYNSPLHF.

This CDR3 reads CASRAGVTLSQPQHF. The CDR3 region has the DNA TGTGCCAGCAGAGCCGGGGTTACCCTTAGTCAGCCCCAGCATTTT. The chain employs TRBV6-5 and TRBJ1-5, with D unresolved. Deletions cut 6 bases from V and 6 bases from J, with 18 bases between. Germline V gene lookup returns CDR1 MNHEY and CDR2 SVGAGI. CDR3 length: 15 residues.

This clone was recorded a few times. The chain is built from TRBV9 and TRBJ1-1, with no clear D. This CDR3 has 13 residues. Germline V gene sequence: CDR1 SGDLS, CDR2 YYNGEE. Trimming took 0 bases from V and 8 from J, leaving 11 bases between them. The CDR3 reads CASSVESGGEAFF. In DNA form, the CDR3 reads TGTGCCAGCAGCGTAGAATCTGGTGGGGAAGCTTTCTTT.

The V gene is TRBV9, the J gene TRBJ2-1; 9 bases align to TRBD2. In germline, CDR1 is SGDLS, CDR2 YYNGEE. The CDR3 covers 16 residues. The J segment lost 4 bases and the V segment lost 0 bases, leaving 5 bases of the junction unmatched. The DNA for the CDR3 is TGTGCCAGCAGCGTAGACGGAGCGGGAGGATACAATGAGCAGTTCTTC. Amino acids: CASSVDGAGGYNEQFF.

The genes are TRBV4-2 and TRBJ2-7; D might be TRBD1 or TRBD2, each matching 6 bases. Per the germline V gene, CDR1 is LGHNA and CDR2 is YNFKEQ. CDR3 length: 12 residues. Trimming stripped 8 bases from V and 0 bases from J, with 8 bases between. CDR3: CASGGPSYEQYF. CDR3 sequence (DNA): TGTGCCAGCGGGGGGCCCTCCTACGAGCAGTACTTC.

The V gene is TRBV6-5, the J gene TRBJ1-2; a weak D match, TRBD1 (6 bases). The germline CDR1 and CDR2 sequences are MNHEY and SVGAGI. Trimming pared 6 bases from V and 7 bases from J, leaving 21 bases between. The CDR3 is 15 residues long. CDR3 sequence: CASSPFLTGQAGYTF. DNA for the CDR3: TGTGCCAGCAGCCCCTTCTTGACAGGACAAGCTGGCTACACCTTC.

A few counts support this clone. The chain joins TRBV5-1 to TRBJ1-2; the D gene is possibly TRBD1 (6 bases). The CDR3 sequence is 16 residues long. V was cut by 1 base and J by 5 bases, with 18 bases left in between. Per germline, CDR1 SGHRS and CDR2 YFSETQ. CDR3 protein: CASSLRGAGMEYGYTF. The CDR3 DNA follows: TGCGCCAGCAGCTTGAGGGGGGCGGGTATGGAGTATGGCTACACCTTC.

The genes are TRBV6-6 and TRBJ2-7; no definite D call. The CDR3 runs to 14 residues. The germline V gene has CDR1 MNHNY and CDR2 SVGAGI (reference sequence). V lost 2 bases to trimming and J lost 0 bases, with 8 bases between them. Here the CDR3 DNA reads TGTGCCAGCAGTTACCCGGATAGCTCCTACGAGCAGTACTTC. Encoded protein: CASSYPDSSYEQYF.

V gene TRBV5-5 combines with J gene TRBJ1-4; perhaps TRBD1 as D (6 bases). CDR3 size: 14 residues. The germline gives CDR1 SGHKS, CDR2 YYEKEE (reference sequence). Trimming shortened V by 1 base and J by 3 bases, and 7 bases separated the two germline ends. The CDR3 bases are TGTGCCAGCAGCTTGACAGGGCCTAATGAAAAACTGTTTTTT. Its protein product is CASSLTGPNEKLFF.

The chain carries TRBV7-5 and TRBJ1-3; TRBD1 reflects the table's D call only, with no check against the DNA. TRBV7-5 is a known pseudogene. CDR3 length: 16 amino acids. The CDR3 region is CASSLGERSSGNTIYF. The CDR3 DNA is TGTGCCAGCAGCTTGGGCGAGAGAAGCTCTGGAAACACCATATATTTT.

The chain carries TRBV7-6 and TRBJ2-2; 10 nucleotides match TRBD1. V lost 5 bases, J lost 7 bases, and 7 bases stayed unmatched. The CDR3 sequence is 15 residues long. From germline, CDR1 is SGHVS and CDR2 FNYEAQ. CDR3 DNA: TGTGCCAGCAGCCGGACAGGGGGGAAGTTCGGGGAGCTGTTTTTT. It yields the protein CASSRTGGKFGELFF.

The chain couples TRBV9 to TRBJ2-1; 11 bases agree with TRBD2. Unmatched junction bases numbered 6, after V lost 0 bases and J lost 10 bases. This CDR3 comprises 15 residues. Germline V CDR1 and CDR2: SGDLS, YYNGEE. The DNA for the CDR3 is TGTGCCAGCAGCGTAGTGTCGACTAGCGGGGCGGAGCAGTTCTTC. Its translation: CASSVVSTSGAEQFF.

This clone was detected only once. This chain joins TRBV14 and TRBJ2-2; 8 bases are shared with TRBD2. Germline V gene sequence: CDR1 SGHDN, CDR2 FVKESK. The CDR3 sequence is 16 residues long. Trimming cost V 5 bases and J 3 bases; bases outside gene matches: 8. The CDR3 here is CASSDFERGYTGELFF. The CDR3 DNA reads TGTGCCAGCAGCGACTTCGAGCGGGGGTACACCGGGGAGCTGTTTTTT.

The chain combines TRBV5-8 with TRBJ2-5, with D maybe TRBD1 (6 bases). Germline CDR1 reads SGHTS; CDR2 reads YDEGEE. V shed 4 bases and J shed 4 bases, with 14 bases lying between them. This CDR3 region has 14 residues. In DNA, the CDR3 is TGTGCCAGCAGCATCTCACAGGGTTTAGAGACCCAGTACTTC. It yields the protein CASSISQGLETQYF. The full variable domain, rest sourced from reference TRBV5-8 and TRBJ2-5, is EAGVTQSPTHLIKTRGQQATLRCSPISGHTSVYWYQQALGLGLQFLLWYDEGEERNRGNFPPRFSGRQFPNYSSELNVNALELEDSALYLCASSISQGLETQYFGPGTRLLVL.

Points on this clone: Mismatch with germline at one junction end may stem from a read error. The V gene is TRBV10-3, the J gene TRBJ2-2; TRBD1 or TRBD2 may be the D gene (5 bases each). Germline V gives CDR1 ENHRY, CDR2 SYGVKD. The CDR3 contains 14 residues. For the CDR3, the DNA is TGTGCCATCAATGAGTATGGGGGCACCGGGGAGCTGTTTTTT. This encodes CAINEYGGTGELFF.